This T cell receptor beta chain was captured by sequencing in a study of T cells after yellow fever vaccination. As for the study in general: SMART-Seq v4 Ultra Low Input handled preparation of low-cell-number fractions. General study results and limits: Once the booster was given, most primary-vaccination clones reappeared, at around 96% for CD4 and over 70% for CD8. Clonotypes shared by both compartments, CD4 and CD8, made up a small share.

This clonotype occurred a few times. Its antigen is undetermined. This CDR3 comprises 17 residues. V was shortened by 4 bases and J by 6 bases, with 25 bases between the two germline ends. Germline V gene sequence: CDR1 SGHNT, CDR2 YYREEE (reference sequence). The TCR cDNA carried a universal primer site and UMIs from 5'RACE template switching. TCRdb called the 5' RACE reads again in MiXCR, with one record for every CDR3 protein. The sample records around 100,000 distinct CDR3 sequences, roughly 5.8% being singletons. The clonotype was recovered from a man in his late teens or twenties who received the YFV17D yellow fever vaccine. The chain is built from TRBV5-4 and TRBJ1-1, with a tentative D call TRBD1 (5 bases). Source: CD8+ T cells sorted from PBMCs, taken 10 days after the yellow fever booster vaccination. CDR3 nucleotides: TGTGCCAGCAGCCAACGGGCCGGACATTACTTAGTCGCTGAAGCTTTCTTT. It yields the protein CASSQRAGHYLVAEAFF.